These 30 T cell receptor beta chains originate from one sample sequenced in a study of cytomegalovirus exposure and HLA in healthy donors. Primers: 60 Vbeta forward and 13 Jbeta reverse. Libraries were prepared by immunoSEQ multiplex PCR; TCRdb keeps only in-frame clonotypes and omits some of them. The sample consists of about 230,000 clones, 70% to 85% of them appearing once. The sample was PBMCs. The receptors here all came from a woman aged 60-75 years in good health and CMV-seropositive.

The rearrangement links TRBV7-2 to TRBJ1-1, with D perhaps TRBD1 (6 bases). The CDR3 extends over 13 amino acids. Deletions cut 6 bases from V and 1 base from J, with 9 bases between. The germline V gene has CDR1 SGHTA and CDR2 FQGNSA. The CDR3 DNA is TGTGCCAGCAGGGCGGACAGGAACACTGAAGCTTTCTTT. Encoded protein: CASRADRNTEAFF.

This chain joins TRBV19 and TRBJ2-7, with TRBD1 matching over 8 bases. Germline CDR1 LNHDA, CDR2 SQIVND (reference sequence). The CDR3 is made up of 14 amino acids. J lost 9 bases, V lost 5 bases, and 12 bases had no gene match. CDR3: CASSESGRGQRQYF. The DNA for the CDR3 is TGTGCCAGTAGTGAAAGCGGCAGGGGGCAACGGCAGTACTTC.

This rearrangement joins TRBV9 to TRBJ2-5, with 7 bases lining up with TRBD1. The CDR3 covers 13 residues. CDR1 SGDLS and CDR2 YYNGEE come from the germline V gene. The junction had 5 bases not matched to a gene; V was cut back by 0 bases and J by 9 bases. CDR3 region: CASSVVSQGAQYF. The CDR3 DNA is TGTGCCAGCAGCGTAGTGAGTCAGGGGGCCCAGTACTTC.

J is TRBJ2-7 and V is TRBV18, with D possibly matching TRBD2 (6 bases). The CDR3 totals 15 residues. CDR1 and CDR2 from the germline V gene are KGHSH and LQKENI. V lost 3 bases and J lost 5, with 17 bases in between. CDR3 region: CASSPPSLASHEQYF. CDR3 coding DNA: TGTGCCAGCTCACCGCCCTCCCTAGCGAGCCACGAGCAGTACTTC.

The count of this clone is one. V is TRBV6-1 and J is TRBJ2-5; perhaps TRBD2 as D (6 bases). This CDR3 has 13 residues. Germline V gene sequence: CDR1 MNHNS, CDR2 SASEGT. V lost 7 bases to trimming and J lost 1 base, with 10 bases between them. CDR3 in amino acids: CASTPGLQETQYF. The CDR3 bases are TGTGCCAGCACCCCGGGACTCCAAGAGACCCAGTACTTC.

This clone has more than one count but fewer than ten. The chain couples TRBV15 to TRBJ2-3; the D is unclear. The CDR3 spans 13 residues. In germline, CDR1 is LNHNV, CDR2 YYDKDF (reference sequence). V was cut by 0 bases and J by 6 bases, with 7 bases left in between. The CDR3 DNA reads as TGTGCCACCAGCAGAGATCCGTCGGATACGCAGTATTTT. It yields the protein CATSRDPSDTQYF.

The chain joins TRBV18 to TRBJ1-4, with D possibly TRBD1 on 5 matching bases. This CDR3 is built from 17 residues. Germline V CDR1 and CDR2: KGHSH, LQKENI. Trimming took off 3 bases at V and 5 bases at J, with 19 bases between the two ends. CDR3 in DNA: TGTGCCAGCTCACCCCAGCTGGTAGGGGCAAGCAATGAAAAACTGTTTTTT. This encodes CASSPQLVGASNEKLFF.

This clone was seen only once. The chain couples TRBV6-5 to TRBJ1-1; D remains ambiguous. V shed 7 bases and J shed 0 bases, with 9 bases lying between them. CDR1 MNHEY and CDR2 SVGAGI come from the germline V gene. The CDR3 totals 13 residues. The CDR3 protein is CASISDMNTEAFF. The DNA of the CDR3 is TGTGCCAGCATCAGTGACATGAACACTGAAGCTTTCTTT.

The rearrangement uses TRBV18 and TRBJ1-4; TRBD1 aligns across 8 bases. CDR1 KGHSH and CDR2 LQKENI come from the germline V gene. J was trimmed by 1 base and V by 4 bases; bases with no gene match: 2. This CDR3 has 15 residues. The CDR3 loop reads CASSLDRVTNEKLFF. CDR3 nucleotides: TGTGCCAGCTCACTGGACAGGGTAACTAATGAAAAACTGTTTTTT. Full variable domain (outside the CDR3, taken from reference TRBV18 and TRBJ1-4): NAGVMQNPRHLVRRRGQEARLRCSPMKGHSHVYWYRQLPEEGLKFMVYLQKENIIDESGMPKERFSAEFPKEGPSILRIQQVVRGDSAAYFCASSLDRVTNEKLFFGSGTQLSVL.

The DNA for the CDR3 is TGCGCCAGCAGCGTGACTAGCGGGAGGCCAGATACGCAGTATTTT. Translation: CASSVTSGRPDTQYF. This chain joins TRBV5-1 and TRBJ2-3, with 13 bases identical to TRBD2. The V gene end was trimmed by 4 bases and the J gene end by 4 bases; junction bases not matched to a gene: 3. The CDR3 extends over 15 amino acids. Germline V gene data show CDR1 as SGHRS and CDR2 as YFSETQ.

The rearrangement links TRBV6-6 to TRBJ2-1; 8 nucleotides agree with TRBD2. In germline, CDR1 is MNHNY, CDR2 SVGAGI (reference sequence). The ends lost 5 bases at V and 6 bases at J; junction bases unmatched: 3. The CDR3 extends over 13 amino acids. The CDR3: CASSAGTSNEQFF. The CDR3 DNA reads TGTGCCAGCAGTGCCGGGACTAGCAATGAGCAGTTCTTC.

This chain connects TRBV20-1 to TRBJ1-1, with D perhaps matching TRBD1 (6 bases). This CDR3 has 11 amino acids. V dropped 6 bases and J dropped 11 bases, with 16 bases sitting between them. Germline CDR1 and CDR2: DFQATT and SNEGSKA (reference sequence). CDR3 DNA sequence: TGCAGTGCCGCTATACAGGGAGTGGCTTTCTTT. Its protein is CSAAIQGVAFF.

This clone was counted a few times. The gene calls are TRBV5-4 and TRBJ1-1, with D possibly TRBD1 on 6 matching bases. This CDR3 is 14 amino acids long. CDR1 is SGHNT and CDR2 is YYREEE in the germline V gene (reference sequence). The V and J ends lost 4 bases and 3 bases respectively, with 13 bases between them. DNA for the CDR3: TGTGCCAGCAGCCCCATCGGGACACACACTGAAGCTTTCTTT. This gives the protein CASSPIGTHTEAFF.

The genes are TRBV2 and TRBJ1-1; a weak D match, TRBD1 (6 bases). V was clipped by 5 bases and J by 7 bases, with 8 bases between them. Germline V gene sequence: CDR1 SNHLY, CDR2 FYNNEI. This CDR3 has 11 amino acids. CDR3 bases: TGTGCCAGCAGTAGGACAGTTGAAGCTTTCTTT. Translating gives CASSRTVEAFF.

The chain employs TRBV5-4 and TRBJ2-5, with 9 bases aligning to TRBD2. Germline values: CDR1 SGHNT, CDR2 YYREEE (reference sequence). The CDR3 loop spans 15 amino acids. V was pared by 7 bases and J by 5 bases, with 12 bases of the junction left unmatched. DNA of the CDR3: TGTGCCAGCGACGCGGGAGGGCATAGGGGGGAGACCCAGTACTTC. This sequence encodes CASDAGGHRGETQYF.

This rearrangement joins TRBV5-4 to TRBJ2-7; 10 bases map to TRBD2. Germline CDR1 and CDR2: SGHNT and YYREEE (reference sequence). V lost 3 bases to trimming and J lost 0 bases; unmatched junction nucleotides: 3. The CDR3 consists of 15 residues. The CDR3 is CASSSGTSDSYEQYF. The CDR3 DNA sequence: TGTGCCAGCAGCTCCGGGACTAGCGACTCCTACGAGCAGTACTTC.

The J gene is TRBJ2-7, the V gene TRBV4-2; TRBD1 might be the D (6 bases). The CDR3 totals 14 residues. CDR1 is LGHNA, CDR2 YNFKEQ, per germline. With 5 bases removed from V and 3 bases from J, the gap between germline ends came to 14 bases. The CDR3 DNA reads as TGTGCCAGCAGCGAAGTGCAACAGGGCTACGAGCAGTACTTC. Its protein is CASSEVQQGYEQYF.

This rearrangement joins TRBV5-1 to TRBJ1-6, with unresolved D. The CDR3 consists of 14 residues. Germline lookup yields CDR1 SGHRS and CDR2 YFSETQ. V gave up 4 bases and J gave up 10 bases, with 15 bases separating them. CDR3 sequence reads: CASSAATARSPLHF. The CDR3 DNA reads TGCGCCAGCAGCGCTGCTACAGCACGATCACCCCTCCACTTT.

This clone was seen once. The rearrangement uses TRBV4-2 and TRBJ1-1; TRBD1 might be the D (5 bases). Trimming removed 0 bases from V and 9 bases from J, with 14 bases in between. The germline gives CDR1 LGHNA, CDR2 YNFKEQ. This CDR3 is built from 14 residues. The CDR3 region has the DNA TGTGCCAGCAGCCAAGATCGGCAGGGCATGAAAGCTTTCTTT. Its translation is CASSQDRQGMKAFF.

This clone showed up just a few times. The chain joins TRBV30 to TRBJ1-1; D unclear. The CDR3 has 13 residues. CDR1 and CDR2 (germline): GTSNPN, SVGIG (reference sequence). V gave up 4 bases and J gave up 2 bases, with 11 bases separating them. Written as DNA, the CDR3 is TGTGCCTGGAAGAGAGGGATAAACACTGAAGCTTTCTTT. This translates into CAWKRGINTEAFF.

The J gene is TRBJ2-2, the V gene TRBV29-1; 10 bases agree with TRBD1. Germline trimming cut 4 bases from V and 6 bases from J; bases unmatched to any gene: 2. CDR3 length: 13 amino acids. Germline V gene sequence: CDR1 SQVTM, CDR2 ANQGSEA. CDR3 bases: TGCAGCGTTGGGACAGGGGGAGCCGGGGAGCTGTTTTTT. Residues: CSVGTGGAGELFF.

CDR3 sequence (DNA): TGTGCCAGCAGCGGTGGTCGGCGGGGAGGTTTAACCGGGGAGCTGTTTTTT. This translates into CASSGGRRGGLTGELFF. V and J are TRBV11-2 and TRBJ2-2, with D maybe TRBD2 (6 bases). CDR3 length equals 17 residues. Germline CDR1 SGHAT, CDR2 FQNNGV. V was clipped by 5 bases and J by 5 bases, with 21 bases between them.

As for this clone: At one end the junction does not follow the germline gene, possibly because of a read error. The chain's CDR3 is CVSSPDRGLGDTQYF. DNA for the CDR3: TGTGTCAGCAGCCCAGACAGGGGGCTTGGAGATACGCAGTATTTT. The genes are TRBV7-9 and TRBJ2-3, with 10 bases identical to TRBD1. The CDR3 has 15 residues. Looked up from germline, CDR1 is SEHNR and CDR2 is FQNEAQ (reference sequence).

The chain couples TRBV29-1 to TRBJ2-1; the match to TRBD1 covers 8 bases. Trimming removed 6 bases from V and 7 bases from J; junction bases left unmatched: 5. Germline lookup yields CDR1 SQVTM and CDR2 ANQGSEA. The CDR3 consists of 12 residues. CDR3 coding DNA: TGCAGCGTGGACAGGGCGGGGAATGAGCAGTTCTTC. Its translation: CSVDRAGNEQFF.

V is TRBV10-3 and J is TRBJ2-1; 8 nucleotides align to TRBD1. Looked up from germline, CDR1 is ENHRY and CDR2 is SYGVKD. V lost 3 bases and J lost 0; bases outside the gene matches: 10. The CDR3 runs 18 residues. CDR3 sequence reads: CAISDNSGTGSSYNEQFF. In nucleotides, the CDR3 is TGTGCCATCAGTGACAACTCCGGGACAGGTAGCTCCTACAATGAGCAGTTCTTC.

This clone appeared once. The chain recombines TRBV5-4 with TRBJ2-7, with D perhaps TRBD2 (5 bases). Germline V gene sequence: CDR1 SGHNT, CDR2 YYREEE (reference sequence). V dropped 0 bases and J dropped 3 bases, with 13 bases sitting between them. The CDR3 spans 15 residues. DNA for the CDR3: TGTGCCAGCAGCTTGGCCTCGGGGAATCGCTACGAGCAGTACTTC. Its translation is CASSLASGNRYEQYF.

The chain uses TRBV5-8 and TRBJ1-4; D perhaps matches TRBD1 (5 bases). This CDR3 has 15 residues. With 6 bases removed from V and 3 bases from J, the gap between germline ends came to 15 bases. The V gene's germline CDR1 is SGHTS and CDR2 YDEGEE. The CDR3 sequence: CASNPVGPANEKLFF. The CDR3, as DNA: TGTGCCAGCAACCCCGTGGGGCCGGCTAATGAAAAACTGTTTTTT.

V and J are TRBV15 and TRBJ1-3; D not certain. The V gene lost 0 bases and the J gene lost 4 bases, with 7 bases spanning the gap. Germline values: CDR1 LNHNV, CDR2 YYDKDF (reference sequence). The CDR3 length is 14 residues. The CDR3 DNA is TGTGCCACCAGCAGAGATCTAATAGGAAACACCATATATTTT. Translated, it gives CATSRDLIGNTIYF.

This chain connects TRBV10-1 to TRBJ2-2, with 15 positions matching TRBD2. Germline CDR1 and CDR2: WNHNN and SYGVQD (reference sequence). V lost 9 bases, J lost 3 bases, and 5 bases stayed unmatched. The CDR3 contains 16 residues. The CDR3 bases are TGCGCCAGTGGACTAGCGGGGGGGCCGGACACCGGGGAGCTGTTTTTT. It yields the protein CASGLAGGPDTGELFF.

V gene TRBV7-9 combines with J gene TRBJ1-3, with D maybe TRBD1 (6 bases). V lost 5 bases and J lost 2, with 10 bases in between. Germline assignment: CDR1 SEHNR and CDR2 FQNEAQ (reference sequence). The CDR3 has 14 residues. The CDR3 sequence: CASSANRAGNTIYF. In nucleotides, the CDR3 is TGTGCCAGCAGCGCCAACAGGGCTGGAAACACCATATATTTT.